This T cell receptor beta chain was identified during a study of T cell clonotyping in hematopoietic cell transplantation. Time point described: recipient sample about 28 days before transplant, after cytoreduction. TCRdb keeps only in-frame clones here, not all; method: immunoSEQ multiplex PCR. Seen here are about 69,000 clones, less than 96% observed once, and the top ten hold roughly 1.7%. This clone has just one count. Its cognate antigen is unknown. The CDR3 is made up of 12 amino acids. Germline V gene lookup returns CDR1 MNHEY and CDR2 SVGAGI. V lost 8 bases to trimming and J lost 2 bases; unmatched junction nucleotides: 3. Overall study results and limits: Recipient TCR diversity dropped after transplant; expanded clonotypes rose from day 30 to 180.

The V call is TRBV6-5, the J call TRBJ2-7, with 7 bases that match TRBD1. The source material was peripheral blood mononuclear cells, sampled before stem cell transplant. This sequence was found in a woman aged 50 to 60 with acute myeloid leukemia. Some clones in this sample may be carry-over from other donors' samples. In DNA form, the CDR3 reads TGTGCCAGCCCAACAGGGGCCTACGAGCAGTACTTC. This gives the protein CASPTGAYEQYF.